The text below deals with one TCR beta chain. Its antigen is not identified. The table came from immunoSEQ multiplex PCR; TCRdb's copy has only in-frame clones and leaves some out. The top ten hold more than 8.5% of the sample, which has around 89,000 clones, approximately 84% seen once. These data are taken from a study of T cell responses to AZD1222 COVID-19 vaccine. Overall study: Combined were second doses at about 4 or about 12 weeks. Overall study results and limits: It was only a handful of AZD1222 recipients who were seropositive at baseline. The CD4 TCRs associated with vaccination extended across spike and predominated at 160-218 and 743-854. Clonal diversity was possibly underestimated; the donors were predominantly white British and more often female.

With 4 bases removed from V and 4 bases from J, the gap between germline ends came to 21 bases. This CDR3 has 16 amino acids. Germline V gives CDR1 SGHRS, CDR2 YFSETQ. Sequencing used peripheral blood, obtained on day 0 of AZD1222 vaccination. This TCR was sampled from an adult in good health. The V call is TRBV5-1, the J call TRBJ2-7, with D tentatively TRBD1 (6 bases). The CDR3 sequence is CASSATQGNNGYEQYF. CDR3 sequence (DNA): TGCGCCAGCAGCGCAACCCAGGGGAATAATGGGTACGAGCAGTACTTC.